This T cell receptor beta chain was sequenced for a study of blood T cell repertoires in COVID-19. As for the study in general: Samples representing acute and convalescent COVID-19 were sourced from the United States, Italy and Spain.

V was clipped by 4 bases and J by 6 bases, with 24 bases between them. CDR3 size: 17 residues. Germline values: CDR1 SGHNT, CDR2 YYREEE (reference sequence). Sequenced by immunoSEQ multiplex PCR; TCRdb stores in-frame clones only, minus some. The data contain about 160,000 clones, approximately 87% of them singletons. The chain uses TRBV5-4 and TRBJ2-3; tentative D call: TRBD2 (7 bases). The sequence was obtained from a woman aged 45-60 years who had recovered from COVID-19. Sequenced: PBMCs or T cells enriched from blood (not recorded which). The CDR3 loop is CASSTPLGGGAGDTQYF. The CDR3 DNA is TGTGCCAGCAGCACACCCCTTGGTGGGGGGGCGGGGGATACGCAGTATTTT.